The source of this TCR beta chain is a study of control samples from healthy donors and cancer patients. Produced via immunoSEQ multiplex PCR; TCRdb's table is partial and in-frame only. This sample carries 150,000 or so clones, roughly 93% of them seen once, and the ten largest clones take under 7%. V was clipped by 0 bases and J by 3 bases, with 12 bases between them. The CDR3 is 16 residues long. The germline V gene has CDR1 LGHNA and CDR2 YSLEER. The V gene is TRBV4-3, the J gene TRBJ2-1; D may match TRBD1 or TRBD2 (5 bases each). Sample: blood. This sequence originates from a man in his late teens or twenties in good health. CDR3 DNA sequence: TGCGCCAGCAGCCAAGATCTGGGGGAGAGCTACAATGAGCAGTTCTTC. Translated, it gives CASSQDLGESYNEQFF.